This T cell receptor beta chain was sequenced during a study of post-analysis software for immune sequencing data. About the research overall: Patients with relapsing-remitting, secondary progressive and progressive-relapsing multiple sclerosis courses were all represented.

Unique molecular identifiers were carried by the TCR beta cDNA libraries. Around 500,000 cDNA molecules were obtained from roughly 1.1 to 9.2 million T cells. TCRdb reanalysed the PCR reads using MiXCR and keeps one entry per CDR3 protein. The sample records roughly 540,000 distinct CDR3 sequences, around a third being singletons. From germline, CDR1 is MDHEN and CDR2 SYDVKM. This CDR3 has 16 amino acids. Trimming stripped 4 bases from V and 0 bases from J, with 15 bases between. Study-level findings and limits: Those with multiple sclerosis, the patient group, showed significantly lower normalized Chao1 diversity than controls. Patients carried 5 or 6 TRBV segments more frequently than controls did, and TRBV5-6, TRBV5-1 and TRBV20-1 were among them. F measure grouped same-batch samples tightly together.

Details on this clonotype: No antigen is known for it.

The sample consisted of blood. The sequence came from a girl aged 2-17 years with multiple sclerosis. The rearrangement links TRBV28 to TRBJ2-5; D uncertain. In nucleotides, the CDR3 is TGTGCCAGCAGTTCGGGTTCCGCGGTGTACCAAGAGACCCAGTACTTC. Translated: CASSSGSAVYQETQYF.